This T cell receptor (beta chain) was retrieved from a study of neurological immune-mediated disorders. Ten or more counts support this clonotype. The sample's time point: longitudinal time-point 1 (baseline). The starting material, 2 million PBMCs stored at -80 C, gave rise to the unsorted libraries. CDR1 and CDR2 (germline): LGHNA, YNFKEQ. V was shortened by 2 bases and J by 0 bases, with 14 bases between the two germline ends. The CDR3 length is 17 residues. MiXCR, run by TCRdb on the 5' RACE reads, gives a single entry per CDR3 protein. The sample has tens of thousands of distinct CDR3 sequences, over 8% seen once.

Sequencing was performed on PBMCs. V and J are TRBV4-2 and TRBJ2-4; D is possibly TRBD2 (5 bases). The receptor comes from a woman between 40 and 50 years old in good health. CDR3 in amino acids: CASSQTPKGAAKNIQYF. The CDR3 coding sequence is TGTGCCAGCAGCCAAACCCCCAAGGGAGCAGCCAAAAACATTCAGTACTTC.